This T cell receptor beta chain comes out of a study of blood T cells in healthy people across ages (dated by TCRdb to the mid-2010s). The study in broad terms: In model experiments, roughly one uniquely barcoded TCR beta cDNA molecule per two T cells was captured by template switching. The study measured age-related changes in TCR beta repertoire diversity using deep sequencing normalized with unique cDNA molecular identifiers. The study analyzed two additional independent replicas of 1 million unique cDNA reads from the same blood draw for two donors, one aged 18 to 30 and one aged 80 or older. The donors were split into four age groups: young (average 16 years), middle-aged (about 40), aged (roughly 68) and long-lived (over 80).

On the study overall, not on this receptor specifically: Compared with the aged group, more naive CD4+ T cells, fewer expanded clones and increased TCR diversity were shown by the long-lived group, suggesting age selection. Total diversity estimates from one million sequenced T cells were considered lower bounds and underestimates. Bulk unsorted PBMC profiling prevented conclusive comparison of naive and antigen-experienced compartments. A strong correlation was found between observed TCR beta diversity and the percentage of naive T cells measured by flow cytometry. The CMV infection status of donors was not known, potentially confounding age-related changes in expanded clonotypes. Observed TCR beta diversity per million T cells fell roughly linearly with age, and a significant reduction was already apparent by age around 40.

V has 5 bases trimmed and J has 8 bases trimmed; junction bases matching no gene number 5. Based on the germline V gene (reference sequence), the CDR1 and CDR2 sequences are SEHNR and FQNEAQ. The CDR3 has 13 amino acids, counting the end cysteine and phenylalanine. Of all the DNA, just the CDR3 is kept, 39 bases in frame from base 1. Donors were about 36 systemically healthy Caucasian individuals from Russia aged roughly 6 to 90 years. Each donor gave 8 to 10 milliliters of peripheral blood, drawn into EDTA-treated Vacutainer tubes. Ficoll-Paque density-gradient centrifugation was used to isolate PBMCs, with at least 6 million obtained per sample. Total RNA was extracted from PBMCs with Trizol reagent, with at least 5 micrograms obtained per sample. For every donor, an aliquot of PBMCs went through flow cytometry to measure the percentages of naive CD45RAhigh/CD27high T cells. Libraries were built with 5' RACE. Instrument used: Illumina HiSeq 2500. The second PCR ran for roughly 6 to 11 cycles and used a J-beta primer mix along with a sample-barcoded 5' primer. A unique molecular identifier was introduced onto each TCR beta cDNA molecule by a template-switch 5' adaptor carrying 12 random nucleotides. Each sample yielded at least 2.5 million CDR3-containing paired-end reads. All of the RNA was converted into first-strand cDNA using the Mint cDNA synthesis kit, with a TRBC-specific oligonucleotide serving as the primer. All cDNA was treated with uracil-DNA glycosylase and then went through a first 18-cycle PCR with the universal primers M1SS and BC2_uni_R. In the paper's pipeline: Normalization of each sample was performed by random selection of 1 million high-quality reads, each carrying a distinct molecular identifier. Reads with shared molecular identifiers were discarded instead of being binned into consensus sequences. MiTCR, set to a Q25 quality threshold and the strictest error-elimination algorithm, was used for CDR3 identification, clonotype clustering and error correction. Lower-bound total TCR beta diversity was estimated with a nonparametric unseen species model using Euler transformation. TCRdb reprocessing: public reads trimmed at Q25 with fastp, clones called with MiXCR, in-frame beta chains kept. Entries are consolidated by CDR3 protein sequence, retaining the most common genes and DNA. These V and J calls derive from TCRdb rather than the authors' analysis. Across this sample there are about 720,000 distinct CDR3 sequences, with 20% to 25% seen only once. The ten largest clonotypes hold around 3.6% of the sample.

A remark on this clonotype: Its antigen is not yet known. Base-call qualities are not available, and no considerably larger clone is one nucleotide away.

These same data were also listed under a study on T cells of mothers and their children. The second paper states: Nine systemically healthy Caucasian individuals served as donors, namely three mothers together with their six children. cDNA synthesis consumed the entire amount of extracted RNA, loaded at approximately 1.6 ug RNA in each 15 ul reaction. In the second PCR, the M1S primer added sample barcodes and 2-4 random nucleotides. More than 8.5 million TCR beta CDR3 reads were obtained from each mother, and some 3.2 million reads were obtained from each child. Thymic selection shapes the output of TCR recombination in a similar way in related and unrelated pairs, and inherited differences have a minor effect. Normalized repertoire overlap was always slightly but never significantly higher in related than unrelated mother-child pairs. Persistent microchimeric T cell clones were not detected, at a sensitivity of around 95 clones per million clonotypes. In the study, deep NGS was used to compare the TCR beta repertoires of mothers and children, and features distinguishing related mother-child pairs from unrelated individuals were sought. The mean age was around 40 +/- 4 years for the mothers and around 11 +/- 4 years for the children. Libraries were sequenced on Illumina HiSeq 2000 with 100+100 nt paired-end reads after adapter ligation with NEBNext reagents. To avoid cross-contamination, the mother libraries and the child libraries were prepared a month apart and sequenced in separate runs. Between roughly 450,000 and 2,000,000 distinct TCR beta clonotypes were identified per donor. Naive TCR beta clonotypes were estimated from low-frequency clonotypes matched to each donor's FACS-determined naive share, without sorting.

The V gene is TRBV7-9 and the J gene is TRBJ1-4, with 7 bases in between that match TRBD1. The sample taken for sequencing was blood. This clonotype was sampled from a boy aged 5 to 17 in good health. The sequenced DNA is TGTGCCAGCAGCGCCCGGGACAGAGAAAAACTGTTTTTT. It is translated as CASSARDREKLFF.